Listed below are T cell receptor beta chains from one sample, sequenced in a study of T cell responses to AZD1222 COVID-19 vaccine. TCRdb's copy holds only in-frame clones and misses some; the assay was immunoSEQ multiplex PCR. The sample includes some 150,000 clones, 75% to 95% of them seen just once. Source: peripheral blood, taken on day 0 of AZD1222 vaccination. The receptor source for this set is an adult in good health. Both conserved end residues are part of each CDR3. D genes are given only for firm matches. Size is omitted from some rows. Given values are once, few, many or a class for expanded clones.

CDR3nt	CDR3aa	d_gene	abundance	v_gene	j_gene
TGTGCCAGCAGCCGAGGTGGGGAGCGCGAGCAGTACTTC	CASSRGGEREQYF	.	.	TRBV6-6	TRBJ2-7
TGTGCCAGCAGCTCCGGGACTAGCGGGAGTGAGGAGCAGTACTTC	CASSSGTSGSEEQYF	TRBD2	.	TRBV9	TRBJ2-7
TGTGCCACCAGTGATTTGGACGGCGGACCGAACACTGAAGCTTTCTTT	CATSDLDGGPNTEAFF	.	.	TRBV24-1	TRBJ1-1
TGTGCCAGTGCCTCAGGGGAAAAACTGTTTTTT	CASASGEKLFF	.	.	TRBV6-5	TRBJ1-4
TGTGCCAGCAGCCTATGGACAGGAGAGATGAATCAGCCCCAGCATTTT	CASSLWTGEMNQPQHF	TRBD1	.	TRBV7-8	TRBJ1-5
TGTGCCAGCAGCTTGGTCTCTGAGACCCAGTACTTC	CASSLVSETQYF	.	.	TRBV5-6	TRBJ2-5
TGTGCCAGCAGTACTCGGGACCGTAACTACGAGCAGTACTTC	CASSTRDRNYEQYF	.	.	TRBV6-2/TRBV6-3	TRBJ2-7
TGTGCCAGCTCACCAGGACAGGACACTGAAGCTTTCTTT	CASSPGQDTEAFF	TRBD1	.	TRBV18	TRBJ1-1
TGTGCCACCAGCAGTGGTAGCGGGGCAACACTTAGGAACTTC	CATSSGSGATLRNF	TRBD2	once	TRBV15	TRBJ2-7
TGTGCCAGCAGCCTCCGGGGGGTCTACGAGCAGTACTTC	CASSLRGVYEQYF	TRBD2	.	TRBV3-1/TRBV3-2	TRBJ2-7
TGCGCCAGCAGCCAAGATAGTTCCCCGGGTAGTGAAAAACTGTTTTTT	CASSQDSSPGSEKLFF	.	.	TRBV4-1	TRBJ1-4
TGTGCCACCAGCCTAGAAGTGAACACTGAAGCTTTCTTT	CATSLEVNTEAFF	.	.	TRBV15	TRBJ1-1
TGTGCCAGCAGTGAATTGAAGTTGGGACATAGGGGGTACGAGCAGTACTTC	CASSELKLGHRGYEQYF	.	.	TRBV2	TRBJ2-7
TGTGCCAGCAGAAGGGGGACTAGCCAAAACAATGAGCAGTTCTTC	CASRRGTSQNNEQFF	TRBD2	.	TRBV6-5	TRBJ2-1
TGTGCCAGCAGAACAGGGCTGTACGATACGCAGTATTTT	CASRTGLYDTQYF	.	.	TRBV28	TRBJ2-3
TGTGCCAGCTCACCAGGGGGCCACATGAACACCGGGGAGCTGTTTTTT	CASSPGGHMNTGELFF	.	once	TRBV18	TRBJ2-2
TGTGCCAGCAGTTCCGGGACACAAGTTAGCACAGATACGCAGTATTTT	CASSSGTQVSTDTQYF	.	.	TRBV27	TRBJ2-3
TGTGCCAGCAGCTCCACAGGGGGTCCGGACTATGGCTACACCTTC	CASSSTGGPDYGYTF	TRBD1	.	TRBV28	TRBJ1-2
TGTGCCTGGTCCGACAGGGTTCAGCCCCAGCATTTT	CAWSDRVQPQHF	TRBD1	.	TRBV30	TRBJ1-5
TGTGCCAGCAGTGGGGGATCCCGTGGTCTAGCTCCCCCCTACGAGCAGTACTTC	CASSGGSRGLAPPYEQYF	.	.	TRBV6-1	TRBJ2-7
TGTGCCAGCAGTTTATCAGCGTTGGGGACTAGCTCCTACAATGAGCAGTTCTTC	CASSLSALGTSSYNEQFF	TRBD2	.	TRBV27	TRBJ2-1
TGCGCCAGCAGCCAAGATATCGGTGCAGGTATAAAACTGTTTTTT	CASSQDIGAGIKLFF	.	.	TRBV4-3	TRBJ1-4
TGTGCCAGCTCACCCTATAATCCGACTAGCGGGGGCACCGGGGAGCTGTTTTTT	CASSPYNPTSGGTGELFF	TRBD2	.	TRBV18	TRBJ2-2
TGCAGCGTTGAATCGGGAGGGAGGTCGGCCAAAAACATTCAGTACTTC	CSVESGGRSAKNIQYF	TRBD2	once	TRBV29-1	TRBJ2-4
TGCAGCGTTGAACCCCTCGAGCCCGGACAGGCTACCTACAATGAGCAGTTCTTC	CSVEPLEPGQATYNEQFF	TRBD1	.	TRBV29-1	TRBJ2-1
TGTGCCAGTAGTATACGGGGGACGGAGAACACTGAAGCTTTCTTT	CASSIRGTENTEAFF	.	.	TRBV19	TRBJ1-1
TGCAGCGTTGAACCTGGTGGCACTGAAGCTTTCTTT	CSVEPGGTEAFF	.	.	TRBV29-1	TRBJ1-1
TGTGCCAGCAGCCGAGCACTGGGCACTGAAGCTTTCTTT	CASSRALGTEAFF	.	once	TRBV28	TRBJ1-1
TGTGCCAGCAGTAACCGATCTGGGACAGGGGGCCGGAACACTGAAGCTTTCTTT	CASSNRSGTGGRNTEAFF	TRBD1	.	TRBV28	TRBJ1-1
TGTGCCTGGGACGACTCTGGGGCCAACGTCCTGACTTTC	CAWDDSGANVLTF	.	.	TRBV30	TRBJ2-6
TGTGCCAGCAGCTTCCGGGACAGGGGTTACGAGCAGTACTTC	CASSFRDRGYEQYF	TRBD1	.	TRBV7-3	TRBJ2-7
TGTGCCAGCAGCTTCAAAGACGGTTCCTACGAGCAGTACTTC	CASSFKDGSYEQYF	.	.	TRBV7-2	TRBJ2-7
TGTGCCAGCAGCTTGACGACAGGGGCCGGTGGCAATCAGCCCCAGCATTTT	CASSLTTGAGGNQPQHF	TRBD1	.	TRBV7-9	TRBJ1-5
TGCGCCAGCAGCCTAGATCTGGGGGGGGAGCTGTTTTTT	CASSLDLGGELFF	.	.	TRBV4-3	TRBJ2-2
TGCAGCGTTGGTGGCGGGAGGACCTACAATGAGTGGCAGTTCTTC	CSVGGGRTYNEWQFF	TRBD2	.	TRBV29-1	TRBJ2-1
TGTGCCAGCAGAATGGGGGGGAATCAGCCCCAGCATTTT	CASRMGGNQPQHF	.	.	TRBV28	TRBJ1-5
TGTGCCAGCAGCTCGATACTAGCGGGACATAGGGAATACGAGCAGTACTTC	CASSSILAGHREYEQYF	TRBD2	.	TRBV7-9	TRBJ2-7
TGTGCCAGCAGTGAAGCGCTCCGGGACAGAGTGTCTGGCTACACCTTC	CASSEALRDRVSGYTF	TRBD1	.	TRBV6-1	TRBJ1-2
TGTGCCAGCAGCTGGGGGGCAGGGGGCACCCAGCATTTT	CASSWGAGGTQHF	TRBD1	.	TRBV5-4	TRBJ1-5
TGTGCCAGCAGCCAACACTCCGGGACTACCCTCTACGAGCAGTACTTC	CASSQHSGTTLYEQYF	TRBD2	.	TRBV4-2	TRBJ2-7
TGTGCCAGCAGCCCGACAGGGTCCATATACGAGCAGTACTTC	CASSPTGSIYEQYF	TRBD1	.	TRBV9	TRBJ2-7
TGTGCCAGCAGTTTTTTTGTAGCGTACGAGCAGTACTTC	CASSFFVAYEQYF	.	once	TRBV27	TRBJ2-7
TGTGCCAGCAGCTTATATGGAGGGACCTACGAGCAGTACTTC	CASSLYGGTYEQYF	.	.	TRBV7-3	TRBJ2-7
TGTGCCAGCAGCTTAACTCAGGGGAGTATCCACGAGCAGTACTTC	CASSLTQGSIHEQYF	.	.	TRBV7-3	TRBJ2-7
TGTGCCAGCAGCTTAGTAGGCCAAAGGGACTACGAGCAGTACTTC	CASSLVGQRDYEQYF	.	.	TRBV13	TRBJ2-7
TGTGCCAGCAGCCAAGGTTCCAGGGTAGTCTACAATGAGCAGTTCTTC	CASSQGSRVVYNEQFF	.	.	TRBV3-1/TRBV3-2	TRBJ2-1
TGTGCCAGCAGCTCGCTTAGCGGGAGTATGGATGAGCAGTTCTTC	CASSSLSGSMDEQFF	TRBD2	.	TRBV6-4	TRBJ2-1
TGTGCCAGCAGCCCCCAGACTAGCGCCCAAGAGACCCAGTACTTC	CASSPQTSAQETQYF	TRBD2	few	TRBV14	TRBJ2-5
TGTGCCAGCAGCTCGAACAGGGGCGAAAAACTGTTTTTT	CASSSNRGEKLFF	TRBD1	.	TRBV7-3	TRBJ1-4